This is a list of T cell receptor beta chains from one sample in a study of shared clonotypes between healthy human individuals. Libraries were prepared by immunoSEQ multiplex PCR; TCRdb keeps only in-frame clonotypes and omits some of them. In the table there are more than 2,000,000 clones, more than 85% of which are singletons. The sample was naive CD4+ T cells from PBMCs. All receptors derive from a man aged 18 to 29 in good health. Some clones in this sample may be carry-over from other donors' samples. The CDR3 runs from the conserved cysteine through the conserved F or W. The D gene is left open where the match is weak. Part of the rows lack a size; the others show once, few, many or a class for expanded clones.

clone_size j_call v_call d_call cdr3_nt cdr3_aa
once TRBJ2-7 TRBV19 TRBD1 TGTGCCAGTAGCCCCCGGACAGGGGGCCCCTACGAGCAGTACTTC CASSPRTGGPYEQYF
NA TRBJ1-4 TRBV6-5 NA TGTGCCAGCAGTCCGGGGGAAAAACTGTTTTTT CASSPGEKLFF
NA TRBJ1-1 TRBV20-1 NA TGCAGTGCTCAAGGGGAGTATGAAGCTTTCTTT CSAQGEYEAFF
few TRBJ2-7 TRBV28 NA TGTGCCAGCAGCTTACCGGGCTACGAGCAGTACTTC CASSLPGYEQYF
NA TRBJ2-7 TRBV30 NA TGTGCCTGGAGTAATGGGGTCGGCTACGAGCAGTACTTC CAWSNGVGYEQYF
few TRBJ1-5 TRBV30 NA TGTGCCTGGACCATCCAGGGTGGGCACAGGGAGGTACATTTT CAWTIQGGHREVHF
NA TRBJ1-1 TRBV10-2 NA TGCGCCACCACCTTGGGGGCCCCTCATGAAGCTTTCTTT CATTLGAPHEAFF
NA TRBJ1-2 TRBV28 NA TGTGCCAGCATGGTCGGGGTGAACTATGGCTACACCTTC CASMVGVNYGYTF
NA TRBJ1-2 TRBV28 NA TGTGCCACCCGCAACGATCGGAGCTATGGCTACACCTTC CATRNDRSYGYTF
NA TRBJ1-1 TRBV5-4 NA TGTGCCAGCAGCCCATCCGGGACGGTGAACACTGAAGCTTTCTTT CASSPSGTVNTEAFF
NA TRBJ1-1 TRBV4-2 TRBD1 TGTGCCAGCAGCCATCCGGGACAGGTGAACACTGAAGCTTTCTTT CASSHPGQVNTEAFF
NA TRBJ2-1 TRBV9 NA TGTGCCAGCAGCCTCGGGCTAGCGAATGAGCAGTTCTTC CASSLGLANEQFF
NA TRBJ2-7 TRBV28 NA TGTGCCAGCAGTTTACCCGGTTTGTACGAGCAGTACTTC CASSLPGLYEQYF
NA TRBJ2-7 TRBV5-1 NA TGCGCCAGCAGCTTAGGACAGAACCCTACCGAGCAGTACTTC CASSLGQNPTEQYF
NA TRBJ2-2 TRBV9 NA TGTGCCAGCAGCGTGGACACCGGGGAGCTGTTTTTT CASSVDTGELFF